One sample yielded the 30 T cell receptor beta chains listed below, sequenced in a study of human T cells and chemical hapten exposure (dated by TCRdb to about 2021). Libraries were prepared through 5' RACE. The run used an Illumina MiSeq. The public reads were quality trimmed at Q25 with fastp and then assembled into clones with MiXCR by TCRdb, keeping productive beta chains. Each CDR3 protein appears once, grouped with its most common genes and DNA. The sample profile shows around 100,000 distinct CDR3 sequences; around 20% of them were found once. Approximately 2.6% of the sample is taken by the ten largest. Total RNA was extracted from unfractionated whole blood that had been collected in Tempus Blood RNA tubes. The receptor source for this set is a human donor in good health.

At least ten counts were recorded for this clonotype. DNA of the CDR3: TGCAGTGCTAGCCCGGGACAGGGCTACGAGCAGTACTTC. Encoded protein: CSASPGQGYEQYF. This chain uses TRBV20-1 with TRBJ2-7; 9 positions agree with TRBD1. The V gene's germline CDR1 is DFQATT and CDR2 SNEGSKA (reference sequence). This CDR3 is built from 13 residues. V shed 3 bases, J shed 3 bases, and the junction held 3 bases outside the gene matches.

The rearrangement links TRBV28 to TRBJ1-1; weak D call: TRBD1 (6 bases). CDR1 is MDHEN and CDR2 is SYDVKM in the germline V gene. The germline V and J ends were trimmed by 5 bases and 4 bases, with 23 bases remaining between them. The CDR3 loop spans 17 amino acids. CDR3 coding DNA: TGTGCCAGCAGTCAACCCCGGGGTCCGGGGGCGGCCACTGAAGCTTTCTTT. This codes for CASSQPRGPGAATEAFF.

This sequence joins TRBV4-2 and TRBJ2-7; TRBD2 agrees at 7 bases. V shed 1 base and J 2 bases; nucleotides not matched to a gene: 5. Looked up from germline, CDR1 is LGHNA and CDR2 is YNFKEQ. The CDR3 spans 15 residues. The CDR3 spells CASSQGLAETYEQYF. In DNA, the CDR3 is TGTGCCAGCAGCCAAGGGCTAGCGGAGACCTACGAGCAGTACTTC.

Only a few counts were recorded for this clonotype. The V and J genes are TRBV4-1 and TRBJ2-3; no reliable D call. This CDR3 is 13 amino acids long. Germline loops: CDR1 MGHRA, CDR2 YSYEKL. V lost 0 bases to trimming and J lost 3 bases, with 4 bases between them. DNA of the CDR3: TGCGCCAGCAGCCAAGATCGGACAGATACGCAGTATTTT. It encodes CASSQDRTDTQYF.

Written as DNA, the CDR3 is TGTGCCAGCAGTTACGTAAATCAGCCCCAGCATTTT. Translating gives CASSYVNQPQHF. The chain uses TRBV6-6 and TRBJ1-5; D ambiguous. Germline V gene data show CDR1 as MNHNY and CDR2 as SVGAGI (reference sequence). Trimming stripped 2 bases from V and 4 bases from J, with 3 bases between. CDR3 length: 12 residues.

This clonotype came up a few times. The chain carries TRBV29-1 and TRBJ2-1; D uncertain. The CDR3 has 16 residues. The germline CDR1 and CDR2 sequences are SQVTM and ANQGSEA. The V end was cut by 2 bases, the J end by 0 bases, with 14 bases between. The chain's CDR3 is CSVETPRPSSYNEQFF. CDR3 coding DNA: TGCAGCGTTGAAACCCCTCGCCCGAGCTCCTACAATGAGCAGTTCTTC.

The table lists this clonotype with a few counts. The V and J genes are TRBV7-9 and TRBJ2-7; TRBD2 might be the D (5 bases). V lost 0 bases and J lost 9, with 12 bases in between. The CDR3 totals 13 residues. Germline CDR1 and CDR2: SEHNR and FQNEAQ (reference sequence). The CDR3 nucleotides read TGTGCCAGCAGCTTAGCGAATGCGGAGGCGCAGTACTTC. It codes for CASSLANAEAQYF.

This clonotype was seen more than once but under ten times. This chain connects TRBV25-1 to TRBJ1-3; D is ambiguous. CDR1 is MGHDK, CDR2 SYGVNS, per germline. V shed 3 bases and J shed 2 bases, with 8 bases lying between them. There are 14 residues in the CDR3. CDR3 coding DNA: TGTGCCAGCAGTGAGGAGAGGGCTGGAAACACCATATATTTT. Protein: CASSEERAGNTIYF.

This chain joins TRBV28 and TRBJ1-5; TRBD1 agrees at 10 bases. This CDR3 region has 15 residues. The ends lost 5 bases at V and 4 bases at J; junction bases unmatched: 5. The germline V gene has CDR1 MDHEN and CDR2 SYDVKM. CDR3 sequence reads: CASSGQGGPNQPQHF. DNA for the CDR3: TGTGCCAGCAGTGGACAGGGGGGCCCAAATCAGCCCCAGCATTTT.

CDR3 DNA sequence: TGTGCCAGCAGTCGGAGGGTCCAACAAAGGAGCGAGCAGTACTTC. It codes for CASSRRVQQRSEQYF. The J gene is TRBJ2-7, the V gene TRBV28, with a tentative D call TRBD2 (6 bases). V gave up 5 bases and J gave up 6 bases, with 20 bases separating them. This CDR3 comprises 15 residues. CDR1 and CDR2 (germline): MDHEN, SYDVKM. The full variable domain, with the rest looked up from reference TRBV28 and TRBJ2-7, is DVKVTQSSRYLVKRTGEKVFLECVQDMDHENMFWYRQDPGLGLRLIYFSYDVKMKEKGDIPEGYSVSREKKERFSLILESASTNQTSMYLCASSRRVQQRSEQYFGPGTRLTVT.

This rearrangement joins TRBV10-2 to TRBJ2-5; no reliable D call. V was cut by 6 bases and J by 0 bases, with 11 bases left in between. This CDR3 region has 14 residues. CDR1 and CDR2 (germline): WSHSY, SAAADI. The CDR3 loop reads CASRRRTYQETQYF. CDR3 DNA sequence: TGCGCCAGCAGAAGACGGACGTACCAAGAGACCCAGTACTTC.

V gene TRBV5-1 combines with J gene TRBJ2-2, with 9 nucleotides matching TRBD2. The CDR3 runs 17 residues. The germline gives CDR1 SGHRS, CDR2 YFSETQ. Trimming cost V 1 base and J 0 bases; bases outside gene matches: 4. CDR3 loop: CASSLRLAGTNTGELFF. In nucleotides, the CDR3 is TGCGCCAGCAGCTTGCGGCTAGCGGGAACGAACACCGGGGAGCTGTTTTTT.

The gene calls are TRBV28 and TRBJ1-4; D is unresolved. The CDR3 runs 16 residues. Germline values: CDR1 MDHEN, CDR2 SYDVKM. V was trimmed by 5 bases and J by 9 bases, leaving 22 bases between them. In nucleotides, the CDR3 is TGTGCCAGCAGTCCGAACCCCTCGGGCCCTAAGAAAAAACTGTTTTTT. This sequence encodes CASSPNPSGPKKKLFF.

This clonotype showed up just a few times. The rearrangement uses TRBV5-1 and TRBJ2-3; D not certain. The V end was cut by 1 base, the J end by 2 bases, with 14 bases between. The CDR3 totals 16 residues. Germline V lookup: CDR1 SGHRS, CDR2 YFSETQ. CDR3 in DNA: TGCGCCAGCAGCTTGAAATTTCAGGAGATCACAGATACGCAGTATTTT. Translating gives CASSLKFQEITDTQYF.

For this clonotype: This CDR3 is missing its conserved last phenylalanine or tryptophan, likely due to a read error. It is unclear where the CDR3 begins or ends on the DNA, so no DNA is shown, and the CDR3 is as TCRdb lists it. The chain recombines TRBV11-3 with TRBJ1-6. The CDR3 sequence runs 8 residues, both termini included. Per germline, CDR1 SGHNT and CDR2 YENEEA. This chain's CDR3 is CASKGARS.

The chain employs TRBV15 and TRBJ2-7; D is unresolved. Germline values: CDR1 LNHNV, CDR2 YYDKDF (reference sequence). Trimming took 6 bases from V and 4 from J, leaving 13 bases between them. CDR3 length: 13 amino acids. The CDR3 sequence: CATSPRPKYEQYF. CDR3 sequence (DNA): TGTGCCACCAGTCCGAGGCCGAAGTACGAGCAGTACTTC.

This clonotype appeared a few times. This sequence joins TRBV12-3 or TRBV12-4 and TRBJ2-7; 8 bases align to TRBD1. The CDR3 has 18 residues. J was trimmed by 0 bases and V by 3 bases; bases with no gene match: 13. CDR3 sequence: CASSFAPLGDRPSYEQYF. CDR3 DNA: TGTGCCAGCAGTTTTGCTCCCCTCGGGGACAGGCCCTCCTACGAGCAGTACTTC.

This sequence joins TRBV5-4 and TRBJ2-7; 8 bases are a match to TRBD1. The CDR3 has 14 residues. Germline V CDR1 and CDR2: SGHNT, YYREEE (reference sequence). V trimming: 4 bases; J trimming: 4 bases; junction bases outside the gene matches: 7. CDR3 nucleotides: TGTGCCAGCAGCCCCGGACAGGGTGGTTACGAGCAGTACTTC. It specifies CASSPGQGGYEQYF.

The DNA of the CDR3 is TGTGCCAGCAGGCTCCCGGGTCTCCACGAGCAGTACTTC. Its protein is CASRLPGLHEQYF. This chain connects TRBV6-6 to TRBJ2-7; D uncertain. The CDR3 totals 13 residues. The V gene's germline CDR1 is MNHNY and CDR2 SVGAGI (reference sequence). The V end lost 6 bases, the J end lost 5 bases, and 14 bases lay between the germline ends.

The chain couples TRBV10-3 to TRBJ1-6; D unclear. V lost 3 bases to trimming and J lost 4 bases, with 7 bases between them. The CDR3 runs 14 residues. Per the germline V gene, CDR1 is ENHRY and CDR2 is SYGVKD. The CDR3 here is CAISDSAYNSPLHF. Here the CDR3 DNA reads TGTGCCATCAGTGACTCCGCTTATAATTCACCCCTCCACTTT.

This clonotype was observed a few times. This chain connects TRBV12-3 or TRBV12-4 to TRBJ1-2; 8 nucleotides match TRBD1. V shed 5 bases, J shed 8 bases, and the junction held 1 base outside the gene matches. CDR3 length: 11 residues. The CDR3 sequence is CASSTGGGYTF. CDR3 DNA: TGTGCCAGCAGTACAGGGGGAGGCTACACCTTC.

The V gene is TRBV12-3 or TRBV12-4, the J gene TRBJ2-3, with 10 positions matching TRBD1. After removal of 6 bases from V and 0 bases from J, the junction contained 6 bases not matched to a gene. The CDR3 extends over 16 amino acids. The CDR3: CASSPPGQGSTDTQYF. In DNA, the CDR3 is TGTGCCAGCAGCCCTCCGGGACAGGGGAGCACAGATACGCAGTATTTT.

The sample holds a few counts of this clonotype. The chain is built from TRBV5-1 and TRBJ2-1, with D possibly matching TRBD2 (6 bases). Germline CDR1 and CDR2: SGHRS and YFSETQ. CDR3 size: 14 residues. Trimming removed 4 bases at V and 7 bases at J, with 15 bases between. The CDR3 DNA sequence: TGCGCCAGCAGCCCTGGGACTCATGGAAATGAGCAGTTCTTC. Its translation: CASSPGTHGNEQFF.

The table lists this clonotype with a few counts. This chain joins TRBV4-1 and TRBJ2-1; D not certain. With 0 bases removed from V and 1 base from J, the gap between germline ends came to 13 bases. The germline CDR1 and CDR2 sequences are MGHRA and YSYEKL. The length of the CDR3 is 17 residues. The CDR3 DNA is TGCGCCAGCAGCCAAGATAGAGGACCCCCGTCCTACAATGAGCAGTTCTTC. This encodes CASSQDRGPPSYNEQFF.

This chain joins TRBV5-8 and TRBJ1-1; D is uncertain. Germline assignment: CDR1 SGHTS and CDR2 YDEGEE. The CDR3 loop spans 13 amino acids. With 1 base removed from V and 2 bases from J, the gap between germline ends came to 6 bases. The CDR3: CASSLYSNTEAFF. In DNA, the CDR3 is TGTGCCAGCAGCTTGTATTCCAACACTGAAGCTTTCTTT.

As concerns this clonotype: One end of the junction fails to match germline, which may point to a read error. The V call is TRBV12-3 or TRBV12-4, the J call TRBJ2-7; 11 bases are shared with TRBD2. The CDR3 is 14 residues long. In DNA, the CDR3 is TGTGCCAGCAGTATAGCGGGAGGGCCGGTCGAGCAGTACTTC. The encoded protein is CASSIAGGPVEQYF.

The CDR3 DNA reads TGTGCCAGCACAGCCTTGCTAAAAGAGACCCAGTACTTC. Translation: CASTALLKETQYF. This rearrangement joins TRBV6-1 to TRBJ2-5; D gene uncertain. The V gene lost 7 bases and the J gene lost 3 bases, with 12 bases spanning the gap. This CDR3 has 13 amino acids. Germline assignment: CDR1 MNHNS and CDR2 SASEGT.

The rearrangement joins TRBV28 to TRBJ2-1; 13 bases fit TRBD2. J lost 6 bases, V lost 6 bases, and 5 bases had no gene match. This CDR3 region has 15 residues. Per germline, CDR1 MDHEN and CDR2 SYDVKM. The DNA of the CDR3 is TGTGCCAGCAGACCGACTAGCGGGAGGACCAATGAGCAGTTCTTC. The encoded protein is CASRPTSGRTNEQFF.

This clonotype was counted a few times. The CDR3 DNA reads as TGTGCCAGCAGCCCATGGCGGGAGACCCAGTACTTC. This translates into CASSPWRETQYF. This rearrangement joins TRBV6-6 to TRBJ2-5; D unclear. Trimming took off 6 bases at V and 5 bases at J, with 10 bases between the two ends. Germline values: CDR1 MNHNY, CDR2 SVGAGI (reference sequence). The length of the CDR3 is 12 residues.

This clonotype was picked up a small number of times. V is TRBV10-3 and J is TRBJ2-7, with a weak D call TRBD2 (6 bases). This CDR3 is built from 12 residues. Germline assignment: CDR1 ENHRY and CDR2 SYGVKD. V was clipped by 8 bases and J by 0 bases, with 8 bases between them. CDR3 sequence: CAISGLSYEQYF. CDR3 bases: TGTGCCATCTCGGGACTCTCCTACGAGCAGTACTTC.